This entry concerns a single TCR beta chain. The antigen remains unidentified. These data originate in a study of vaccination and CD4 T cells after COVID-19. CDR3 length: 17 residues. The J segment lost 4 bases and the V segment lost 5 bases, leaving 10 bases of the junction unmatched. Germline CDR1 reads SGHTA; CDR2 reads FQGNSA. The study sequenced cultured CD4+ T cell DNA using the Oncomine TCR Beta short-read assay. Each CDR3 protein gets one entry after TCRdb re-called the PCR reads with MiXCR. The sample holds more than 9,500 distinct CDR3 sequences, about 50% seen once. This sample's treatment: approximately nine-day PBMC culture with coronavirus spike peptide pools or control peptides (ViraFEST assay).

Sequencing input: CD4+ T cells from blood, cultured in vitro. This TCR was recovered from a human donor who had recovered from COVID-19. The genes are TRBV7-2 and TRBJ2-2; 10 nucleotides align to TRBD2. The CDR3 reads CASSLTGAGGPTGELFF. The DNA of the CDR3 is TGTGCCAGCAGCCTTACCGGAGCGGGGGGGCCCACCGGGGAGCTGTTTTTT.